These 16 T cell receptor beta chains originate from one sample sequenced in a study of shared clonotypes between healthy human individuals. The method was immunoSEQ multiplex PCR; TCRdb's version includes in-frame clones alone and lacks a portion of them. The sample lists over a million clones; about 75% were seen once. The sample was memory CD4+ T cells sorted from blood. Indicated subset: CD45RA-negative fraction. The receptor source for this set is a man aged 18 to 30 in good health.

This clone appeared a single time. CDR3 nucleotides: TGCGCCAGCAGCTTGGCAGGGGGTGGCTCCTATAATTCACCCCTCCACTTT. It specifies CASSLAGGGSYNSPLHF. The chain combines TRBV5-1 with TRBJ1-6; 7 bases are a match to TRBD1. Losses at the gene ends were 0 bases for V and 0 bases for J; bases not matched to a gene: 3. This CDR3 is built from 17 residues. Germline CDR1 SGHRS, CDR2 YFSETQ.

This clone appeared a few times. As DNA, the CDR3 is TGTGCCAGCAGTGACTCGTTGGGGAGCGAGAGCAATCAGCCCCAGCATTTT. Its translation is CASSDSLGSESNQPQHF. This rearrangement joins TRBV6-4 to TRBJ1-5; no clear D. Trimming shortened V by 0 bases and J by 1 base, and 13 bases separated the two germline ends. Germline CDR1 reads MRHNA; CDR2 reads SNTAGT. The CDR3 length is 17 residues.

This chain connects TRBV7-2 to TRBJ2-7; D uncertain. The CDR3 is made up of 13 amino acids. CDR1 SGHTA and CDR2 FQGNSA come from the germline V gene. Trimming stripped 1 base from V and 3 bases from J, with 7 bases between. The CDR3: CASSLVAFYEQYF. The CDR3 bases are TGTGCCAGCAGCTTAGTTGCCTTCTACGAGCAGTACTTC.

The chain joins TRBV5-1 to TRBJ1-6, with 7 bases matching TRBD1. The germline V gene encodes CDR1 SGHRS and CDR2 YFSETQ. CDR3 size: 14 residues. V trimming: 5 bases; J trimming: 10 bases; junction bases outside the gene matches: 9. The CDR3, as DNA: TGCGCCAGCAGTTTTGGGACAGTGGGGTCACCCCTCCACTTT. Its protein product is CASSFGTVGSPLHF.

The chain carries TRBV4-1 and TRBJ1-2; D perhaps matches TRBD1 (6 bases). The V gene's germline CDR1 is MGHRA and CDR2 YSYEKL. The CDR3 is 16 amino acids. With 4 bases removed from V and 1 base from J, the gap between germline ends came to 16 bases. The CDR3 DNA is TGCGCCAGCAGCCTTGGGCGGGACACTCTTAACTATGGCTACACCTTC. Protein product: CASSLGRDTLNYGYTF.

As for this clone: In the same sample, other DNA sequences code for this CDR3. The rearrangement joins TRBV7-2 to TRBJ2-7; 7 bases line up with TRBD1. Germline V gives CDR1 SGHTA, CDR2 FQGNSA. The CDR3 totals 14 residues. V gave up 5 bases and J gave up 2 bases; unmatched junction bases: 6. The CDR3 DNA is TGTGCCAGCAGCCTTTACAGGGGCCCCTACGAGCAGTACTTC. It specifies CASSLYRGPYEQYF.

The chain combines TRBV10-2 with TRBJ1-5; D gene uncertain. V was shortened by 6 bases and J by 4 bases, with 10 bases between the two germline ends. Germline assignment: CDR1 WSHSY and CDR2 SAAADI. The CDR3 runs 13 residues. As DNA, the CDR3 is TGCGCCAGCAGGAGGGAACCTAATCAGCCCCAGCATTTT. Translating it yields CASRREPNQPQHF.

The rearrangement uses TRBV4-3 and TRBJ2-1, with no clear D. CDR1 is LGHNA and CDR2 is YSLEER in the germline V gene. The V end was cut by 0 bases, the J end by 9 bases, with 12 bases between. The CDR3 runs 14 residues. CDR3 residues: CASSQDLPPGEQFF. DNA of the CDR3: TGCGCCAGCAGCCAAGATCTGCCACCCGGTGAGCAGTTCTTC.

This rearrangement joins TRBV20-1 to TRBJ1-2; unclear D gene. The CDR3 spans 10 residues. CDR1 and CDR2 (germline): DFQATT, SNEGSKA (reference sequence). With 6 bases removed from V and 8 bases from J, the gap between germline ends came to 10 bases. The chain's CDR3 is CSALGNGYTF. As DNA, the CDR3 is TGCAGTGCCTTGGGGAACGGCTACACCTTC.

V is TRBV10-2 and J is TRBJ2-7; TRBD1 agrees at 9 bases. The CDR3 sequence is 14 residues long. The V gene end was trimmed by 6 bases and the J gene end by 4 bases; junction bases not matched to a gene: 7. The germline V gene encodes CDR1 WSHSY and CDR2 SAAADI. This chain's CDR3 is CASRPPGQGYEQYF. The CDR3 region has the DNA TGCGCCAGCAGACCCCCGGGACAGGGTTACGAGCAGTACTTC.

The V call is TRBV5-1, the J call TRBJ2-2, with 7 bases matching TRBD1. Germline CDR1 SGHRS, CDR2 YFSETQ. V gave up 3 bases and J gave up 0 bases; unmatched junction bases: 5. CDR3 length: 16 amino acids. CDR3 nucleotide sequence: TGCGCCAGCAGCTCTCGGACAGGAACGAACACCGGGGAGCTGTTTTTT. Translated: CASSSRTGTNTGELFF.

The V call is TRBV6-5, the J call TRBJ1-6, with D unclear. The germline V gene has CDR1 MNHEY and CDR2 SVGAGI. The CDR3 covers 13 residues. V dropped 4 bases and J dropped 6 bases, with 7 bases sitting between them. CDR3 loop: CASSSGSNSPLHF. Here the CDR3 DNA reads TGTGCCAGCAGTTCCGGGAGTAATTCACCCCTCCACTTT.

This clone showed up just a few times. V usage is TRBV7-9 and J usage is TRBJ1-6; no firm D call. V was pared by 4 bases and J by 10 bases, with 20 bases between. Germline loops: CDR1 SEHNR, CDR2 FQNEAQ (reference sequence). CDR3 length: 16 residues. Here the CDR3 DNA reads TGTGCCAGCAGCTCCACCGATTTGCGGCTGGTGTCACCCCTCCACTTT. Protein product: CASSSTDLRLVSPLHF.

This sequence joins TRBV12-5 and TRBJ2-7, with no clear D. The germline V and J ends were trimmed by 2 bases and 5 bases, with 10 bases remaining between them. The CDR3 extends over 13 amino acids. Germline V lookup: CDR1 LGHNT, CDR2 FRNRAP. CDR3 residues: CASGLLVAHEQYF. In nucleotides, the CDR3 is TGTGCTAGTGGTTTGTTGGTAGCCCACGAGCAGTACTTC.

The V gene is TRBV15, the J gene TRBJ1-2, with TRBD1 as a possible D gene (5 bases). Per germline, CDR1 LNHNV and CDR2 YYDKDF (reference sequence). The V and J ends lost 0 bases and 4 bases respectively, with 9 bases between them. The CDR3 is made up of 14 amino acids. The CDR3 region has the DNA TGTGCCACCAGCAGAGACGGGGGGACCTATGGCTACACCTTC. Protein product: CATSRDGGTYGYTF. Full variable domain (remainder filled in from reference TRBV15 and TRBJ1-2): DAMVIQNPRYQVTQFGKPVTLSCSQTLNHNVMYWYQQKSSQAPKLLFHYYDKDFNNEADTPDNFQSRRPNTSFCFLDIRSPGLGDTAMYLCATSRDGGTYGYTFGSGTRLTVV.

This clone was counted a single time. V and J are TRBV25-1 and TRBJ2-7, with unresolved D. Germline V lookup: CDR1 MGHDK, CDR2 SYGVNS. This CDR3 has 14 residues. The V and J ends lost 5 bases and 0 bases respectively, with 11 bases between them. The CDR3 sequence is CASSRYSTSYEQYF. The CDR3, as DNA: TGTGCCAGCAGTCGATACAGTACCTCCTACGAGCAGTACTTC.